Listed below are T cell receptor beta chains from one sample, sequenced in a study of blood T cell repertoires in COVID-19. Here immunoSEQ multiplex PCR was the method, and the copy in TCRdb shows in-frame clones only, minus some. The sample records roughly 170,000 clones, 75% to 85% being singletons. Input material: peripheral blood. The receptors originated from a woman aged 60-75 years with COVID-19, enrolled during active disease. Both conserved end residues are part of each CDR3. The D gene is left open where the match is weak. Only part of the rows carry a size: once, few, many, or a class if the clone is expanded.

J: TRBJ2-3
size: -
V: TRBV11-3
D: TRBD1
CDR3: CASSQGVGTDTQYF
DNA: TGTGCCAGCAGCCAGGGGGTCGGCACAGATACGCAGTATTTT

J: TRBJ2-5
size: -
V: TRBV19
D: TRBD2
CDR3: CASSIRTSGQETQYF
DNA: TGTGCCAGTAGTATTAGAACTAGCGGACAAGAGACCCAGTACTTC

J: TRBJ1-2
size: -
V: TRBV14
D: -
CDR3: CASSQDRTQGYTF
DNA: TGTGCCAGCAGCCAAGACCGGACACAAGGCTACACCTTC

J: TRBJ1-4
size: few
V: TRBV6-2/TRBV6-3
D: -
CDR3: CASSHRRGTNEKLFF
DNA: TGTGCCAGCAGTCATCGGCGCGGAACTAATGAAAAACTGTTTTTT

J: TRBJ2-3
size: few
V: TRBV6-4
D: -
CDR3: CASSDGGDTDTQYF
DNA: TGTGCCAGCAGTGACGGGGGCGACACAGATACGCAGTATTTT

J: TRBJ1-2
size: -
V: TRBV5-4
D: -
CDR3: CASSVGAAPKPYGYTF
DNA: TGTGCCAGCAGCGTAGGGGCAGCCCCCAAGCCCTATGGCTACACCTTC

J: TRBJ2-4
size: -
V: TRBV3-1/TRBV3-2
D: TRBD2
CDR3: CASSQDAGVRIQYF
DNA: TGTGCCAGCAGCCAAGATGCGGGGGTGCGGATTCAGTACTTC

J: TRBJ2-1
size: -
V: TRBV19
D: TRBD1
CDR3: CASSPRQGIITNEQFF
DNA: TGTGCCAGTAGTCCCCGACAGGGAATAATAACCAATGAGCAGTTCTTC

J: TRBJ2-7
size: -
V: TRBV5-1
D: TRBD2
CDR3: CASSLRLAGAYEQYF
DNA: TGCGCCAGCAGCTTGAGACTAGCGGGAGCCTACGAGCAGTACTTC

J: TRBJ2-7
size: -
V: TRBV2
D: -
CDR3: CASSEARGATYEQYF
DNA: TGTGCCAGCAGTGAAGCCAGGGGCGCTACCTACGAGCAGTACTTC

J: TRBJ1-5
size: -
V: TRBV6-5
D: -
CDR3: CASSSRQGVHQPQHF
DNA: TGTGCCAGCAGTTCAAGACAAGGGGTGCATCAGCCCCAGCATTTT

J: TRBJ2-2
size: -
V: TRBV5-1
D: TRBD1
CDR3: CASSPSTTGTGWTGELFF
DNA: TGCGCCAGCAGCCCCTCCACTACCGGGACAGGTTGGACCGGGGAGCTGTTTTTT

J: TRBJ2-7
size: -
V: TRBV14
D: -
CDR3: CASSLQGRSYEQYF
DNA: TGTGCCAGCAGCCTACAGGGACGCTCCTACGAGCAGTACTTC

J: TRBJ2-5
size: -
V: TRBV5-1
D: -
CDR3: CASSGGTEETQYF
DNA: TGCGCCAGCAGCGGGGGGACGGAAGAGACCCAGTACTTC

J: TRBJ1-5
size: -
V: TRBV7-2
D: TRBD1
CDR3: CASSLTGDNQPQHF
DNA: TGTGCCAGCAGCCTAACAGGGGACAATCAGCCCCAGCATTTT

J: TRBJ2-1
size: -
V: TRBV5-1
D: -
CDR3: CASSLDGSSNEQFF
DNA: TGCGCCAGCAGCTTGGACGGGAGCTCCAATGAGCAGTTCTTC

J: TRBJ2-1
size: -
V: TRBV29-1
D: TRBD1
CDR3: CSVGTGLNEQFF
DNA: TGCAGCGTTGGGACAGGTCTCAATGAGCAGTTCTTC

J: TRBJ1-2
size: -
V: TRBV19
D: -
CDR3: CASSTVYRTARYGYTF
DNA: TGTGCCAGTAGTACAGTATACAGGACGGCGCGGTATGGCTACACCTTC

J: TRBJ2-7
size: -
V: TRBV21-1
D: -
CDR3: CASTLPQQILTGPSSYEQYF
DNA: TGTGCCAGCACCCTTCCCCAGCAGATTTTGACAGGTCCCAGCTCCTACGAGCAGTACTTC